This passage covers 17 T cell receptor beta chains from one sample sequenced in a study of beta chain features in type 1 diabetes (dated by TCRdb to the late 2010s). Library creation used the immunoSEQ multiplex PCR assay. The High Capacity cDNA Reverse Transcription Kit was used to reverse transcribe all of the isolated RNA, meaning that expressed TCRB transcripts were what got sequenced. As stored in TCRdb, this immuneACCESS dataset retains in-frame rearrangements with V and J assigned. A fraction of the clones does not appear; measured against another copy, unresolved V genes explain less than half of the discrepancy, and the remainder lacks a known reason. This sample lists 850,000 to 900,000 clones; 17% were detected once. The ten largest clones take up 0.02% to 0.025% of the sample. Sequencing was carried out using naive CD4+ T cells from blood. Reading the label with the study, this specimen's cell subset or site is: true naive CD4+ T cells. The receptor source for this set is a woman younger than 35 in good health.

The sample holds a few counts of this clone. The chain carries TRBV5-1 and TRBJ2-2; 10 bases are shared with TRBD1. The CDR3 spans 15 residues. From germline, CDR1 is SGHRS and CDR2 YFSETQ. V shed 4 bases and J 6 bases; nucleotides not matched to a gene: 6. In DNA, the CDR3 is TGCGCCAGCAGCCCTGGGACAGGGGCCGCCGGGGAGCTGTTTTTT. The encoded protein is CASSPGTGAAGELFF.

A few counts support this clone. In DNA, the CDR3 is TGCGCCAGCAGCTTTGACAGGGTGAACACTGAAGCTTTCTTT. Translation: CASSFDRVNTEAFF. J is TRBJ1-1 and V is TRBV5-1; 7 bases fit TRBD1. V dropped 2 bases and J dropped 0; count of bases not matched to a gene: 1. CDR3 size: 14 residues. Germline V gene data show CDR1 as SGHRS and CDR2 as YFSETQ.

The CDR3 DNA sequence: TGTGCCAGCAGCTTAGGTGGGGTGTGGTGGGGAAACACCATATATTTT. Its translation: CASSLGGVWWGNTIYF. The genes are TRBV7-2 and TRBJ1-3; D gene uncertain. The CDR3 covers 16 residues. V lost 1 base and J 4 bases, leaving 14 bases between the germline ends. Germline V gene sequence: CDR1 SGHTA, CDR2 FQGNSA.

This clone has a handful of counts. The V call is TRBV4-2, the J call TRBJ2-1; D perhaps matches TRBD2 (5 bases). CDR1 is LGHNA, CDR2 YNFKEQ, per germline. V was shortened by 4 bases and J by 11 bases, with 15 bases between the two germline ends. CDR3 size: 13 residues. CDR3 in amino acids: CASSPGVGVKQFF. CDR3 bases: TGTGCCAGCAGCCCCGGGGTGGGCGTTAAGCAGTTCTTC.

A few counts support this clone. V usage is TRBV9 and J usage is TRBJ2-1, with a tentative D call TRBD2 (7 bases). Germline CDR1 SGDLS, CDR2 YYNGEE. CDR3 size: 14 residues. V lost 4 bases and J 6 bases, leaving 14 bases between the germline ends. The CDR3: CASSRGASANEQFF. The CDR3 region has the DNA TGTGCCAGCAGCCGGGGGGCTAGCGCCAATGAGCAGTTCTTC.

This clone was observed a few times. The chain joins TRBV7-9 to TRBJ2-3; 7 bases are shared with TRBD2. Germline CDR1 SEHNR, CDR2 FQNEAQ (reference sequence). The CDR3 extends over 13 amino acids. Losses at the gene ends were 11 bases for V and 4 bases for J; bases not matched to a gene: 9. In DNA, the CDR3 is TGTGCCGGAACAAACGGGGGGTCAGATACGCAGTATTTT. This translates into CAGTNGGSDTQYF.

This clone showed up just a few times. The CDR3 sequence is CASSPRTSGNWVQYF. CDR3 coding DNA: TGCGCCAGCAGCCCCCGGACTAGCGGGAACTGGGTGCAGTACTTC. V gene TRBV4-1 combines with J gene TRBJ2-7, with 12 bases aligning to TRBD2. This CDR3 comprises 15 residues. V lost 4 bases and J lost 9; bases outside the gene matches: 10. Germline lookup yields CDR1 MGHRA and CDR2 YSYEKL.

This clone was detected only a few times. This sequence joins TRBV28 and TRBJ2-2; D is unclear. The CDR3 length is 13 residues. The germline V gene has CDR1 MDHEN and CDR2 SYDVKM. V was cut by 2 bases and J by 10 bases, with 11 bases left in between. CDR3 amino acids: CASSLEGNKELFF. In nucleotides, the CDR3 is TGTGCCAGCAGTTTAGAAGGGAATAAGGAGCTGTTTTTT.

The chain has TRBV7-6 and TRBJ2-3; no reliable D call. The CDR3 covers 13 residues. Trimming took 2 bases from V and 3 from J, leaving 6 bases between them. Germline V lookup: CDR1 SGHVS, CDR2 FNYEAQ. The CDR3 spells CASSLKITDTQYF. The DNA for the CDR3 is TGTGCCAGCAGCTTAAAAATTACAGATACGCAGTATTTT.

The gene calls are TRBV7-6 and TRBJ2-5; D may match TRBD1 or TRBD2 (5 bases each). Germline CDR1 is SGHVS and CDR2 is FNYEAQ. This CDR3 region has 14 residues. Trimming shortened V by 1 base and J by 6 bases, and 12 bases separated the two germline ends. Here the CDR3 reads CASSLGAGTQTQYF. The CDR3 DNA reads as TGTGCCAGCAGCTTAGGGGCAGGGACGCAGACCCAGTACTTC.

The rearrangement joins TRBV7-9 to TRBJ2-7; TRBD1 or TRBD2 may be the D gene (5 bases each). V was clipped by 2 bases and J by 6 bases, with 8 bases between them. Germline CDR1 SEHNR, CDR2 FQNEAQ (reference sequence). This CDR3 spans 12 amino acids. CDR3 in amino acids: CASSLNGGEQYF. CDR3 DNA sequence: TGTGCCAGCAGCTTAAATGGGGGCGAGCAGTACTTC.

The chain is built from TRBV5-1 and TRBJ1-2, with TRBD1 matching over 7 bases. Germline CDR1 SGHRS, CDR2 YFSETQ. There are 14 residues in the CDR3. Trimming at V came to 5 bases and at J to 3 bases, leaving 7 bases not matched to a gene. This CDR3 is CASSGQVEDYGYTF. CDR3 nucleotides: TGCGCCAGCAGTGGACAGGTTGAAGACTATGGCTACACCTTC.

The V gene is TRBV7-2, the J gene TRBJ2-7, with TRBD2 matching 11 bases. V lost 0 bases to trimming and J lost 2 bases; unmatched junction nucleotides: 3. CDR1 and CDR2 from the germline V gene are SGHTA and FQGNSA. This CDR3 comprises 16 residues. This chain's CDR3 is CASSLATSGAPYEQYF. The CDR3 bases are TGTGCCAGCAGCTTAGCGACTAGCGGGGCCCCCTACGAGCAGTACTTC.

The chain couples TRBV11-1 to TRBJ2-3, with 13 bases matching TRBD2. The CDR3 length is 18 residues. Trimming at V came to 5 bases and at J to 1 base, leaving 9 bases not matched to a gene. Germline CDR1 reads SGHAT; CDR2 reads FQDESV (reference sequence). The CDR3 region is CASSPWTSGRFGTDTQYF. The DNA for the CDR3 is TGTGCCAGCAGCCCCTGGACTAGCGGGAGATTTGGCACAGATACGCAGTATTTT.

The chain recombines TRBV10-3 with TRBJ2-3; 10 bases are a match to TRBD2. Germline loops: CDR1 ENHRY, CDR2 SYGVKD. This CDR3 spans 17 amino acids. V lost 1 base, J lost 3 bases, and 7 bases stayed unmatched. The CDR3 spells CAISEFLAGAGTDTQYF. Written as DNA, the CDR3 is TGTGCCATCAGTGAGTTCCTAGCGGGAGCGGGTACAGATACGCAGTATTTT.

This chain connects TRBV11-2 to TRBJ2-5; D might be TRBD1 or TRBD2, each matching 5 bases. The CDR3 covers 17 residues. CDR1 is SGHAT, CDR2 FQNNGV, per germline. Trimming cost V 1 base and J 5 bases, with 20 bases left between them. The chain's CDR3 is CASSLVGRGASAETQYF. DNA for the CDR3: TGTGCCAGCAGCTTAGTGGGAAGGGGAGCCTCGGCGGAGACCCAGTACTTC. The full variable domain, its missing parts supplied by reference TRBV11-2 and TRBJ2-5, is EAGVAQSPRYKIIEKRQSVAFWCNPISGHATLYWYQQILGQGPKLLIQFQNNGVVDDSQLPKDRFSAERLKGVDSTLKIQPAKLEDSAVYLCASSLVGRGASAETQYFGPGTRLLVL.

This clone was seen only a few times. CDR3 protein: CASSLTSRYNEQFF. As DNA, the CDR3 is TGTGCCAGCAGCTTAACCTCCCGCTACAATGAGCAGTTCTTC. The chain couples TRBV7-2 to TRBJ2-1; no clear D gene. Germline CDR1 reads SGHTA; CDR2 reads FQGNSA. V lost 2 bases and J lost 3, with 8 bases in between. The CDR3 is 14 amino acids.